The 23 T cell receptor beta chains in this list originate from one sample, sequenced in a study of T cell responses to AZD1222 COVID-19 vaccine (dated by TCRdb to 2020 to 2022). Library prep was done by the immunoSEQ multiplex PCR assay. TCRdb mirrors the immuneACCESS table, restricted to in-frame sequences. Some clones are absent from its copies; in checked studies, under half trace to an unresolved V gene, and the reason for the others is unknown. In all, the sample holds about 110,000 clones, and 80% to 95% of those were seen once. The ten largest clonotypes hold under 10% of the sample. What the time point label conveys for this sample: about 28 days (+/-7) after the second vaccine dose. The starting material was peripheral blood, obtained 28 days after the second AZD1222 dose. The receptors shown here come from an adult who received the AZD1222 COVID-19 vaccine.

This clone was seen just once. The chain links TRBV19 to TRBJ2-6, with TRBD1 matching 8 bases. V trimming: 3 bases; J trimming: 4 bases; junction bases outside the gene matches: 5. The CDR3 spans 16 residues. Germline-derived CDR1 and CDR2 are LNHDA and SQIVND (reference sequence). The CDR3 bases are TGTGCCAGTAGTATTGGACAGGGTTCCGGGGCCAACGTCCTGACTTTC. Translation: CASSIGQGSGANVLTF.

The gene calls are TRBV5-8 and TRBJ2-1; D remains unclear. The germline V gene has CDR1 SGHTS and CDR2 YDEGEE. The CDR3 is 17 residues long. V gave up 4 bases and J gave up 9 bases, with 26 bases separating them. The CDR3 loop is CASSTFGEGSSESEQFF. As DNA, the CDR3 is TGTGCCAGCAGCACCTTTGGCGAAGGGTCATCCGAAAGTGAGCAGTTCTTC.

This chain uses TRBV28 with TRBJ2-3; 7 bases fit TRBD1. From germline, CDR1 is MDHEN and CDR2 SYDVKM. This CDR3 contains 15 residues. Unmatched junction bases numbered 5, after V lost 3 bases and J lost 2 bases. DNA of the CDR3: TGTGCCAGCAGTTTCTACGACAGGGACACAGATACGCAGTATTTT. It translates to CASSFYDRDTDTQYF.

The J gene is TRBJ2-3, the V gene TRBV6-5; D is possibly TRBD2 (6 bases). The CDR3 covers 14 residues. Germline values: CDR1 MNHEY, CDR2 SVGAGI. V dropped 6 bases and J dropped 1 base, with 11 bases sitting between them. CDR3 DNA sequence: TGTGCCAGCAGGGAGGGGTGGGGCACAGATACGCAGTATTTT. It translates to CASREGWGTDTQYF.

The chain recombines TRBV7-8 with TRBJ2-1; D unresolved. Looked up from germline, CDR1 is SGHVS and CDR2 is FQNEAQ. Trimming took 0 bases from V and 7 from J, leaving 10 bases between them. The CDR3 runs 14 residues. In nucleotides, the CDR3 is TGTGCCAGCAGCTTAGCAGTCCCAGCGAATGAGCAGTTCTTC. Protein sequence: CASSLAVPANEQFF.

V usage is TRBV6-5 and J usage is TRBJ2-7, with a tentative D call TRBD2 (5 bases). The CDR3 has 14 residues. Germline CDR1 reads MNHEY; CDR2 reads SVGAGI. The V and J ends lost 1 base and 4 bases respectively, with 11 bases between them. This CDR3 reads CASSYFGRRYEQYF. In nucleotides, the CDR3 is TGTGCCAGCAGTTACTTTGGGAGAAGGTACGAGCAGTACTTC.

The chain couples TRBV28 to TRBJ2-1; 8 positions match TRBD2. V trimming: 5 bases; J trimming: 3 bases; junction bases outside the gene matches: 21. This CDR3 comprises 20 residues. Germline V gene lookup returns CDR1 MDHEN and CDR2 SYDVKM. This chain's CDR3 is CASSLSPGSRSGRNYNEQFF. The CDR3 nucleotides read TGTGCCAGCAGTCTCTCCCCAGGGAGTCGGAGCGGGAGAAACTACAATGAGCAGTTCTTC.

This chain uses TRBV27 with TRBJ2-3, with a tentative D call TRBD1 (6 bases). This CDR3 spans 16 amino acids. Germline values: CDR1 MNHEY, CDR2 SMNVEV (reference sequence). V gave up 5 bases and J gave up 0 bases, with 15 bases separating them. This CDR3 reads CASSDTGYSSTDTQYF. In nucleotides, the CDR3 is TGTGCCAGCAGTGATACAGGGTACTCTAGCACAGATACGCAGTATTTT.

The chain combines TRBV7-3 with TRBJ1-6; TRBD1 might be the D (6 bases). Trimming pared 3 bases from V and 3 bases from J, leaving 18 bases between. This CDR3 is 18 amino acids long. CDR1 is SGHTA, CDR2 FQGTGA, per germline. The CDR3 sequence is CASSFRTLRQVYNSPLHF. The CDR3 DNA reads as TGTGCCAGCAGCTTTCGAACCCTTAGACAGGTCTATAATTCACCCCTCCACTTT.

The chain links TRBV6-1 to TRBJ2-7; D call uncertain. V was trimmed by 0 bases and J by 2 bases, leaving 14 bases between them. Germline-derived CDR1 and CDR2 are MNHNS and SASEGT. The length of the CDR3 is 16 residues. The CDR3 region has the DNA TGTGCCAGCAGTGAAGCGGTCAGCGTCGTAGCCTACGAGCAGTACTTC. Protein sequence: CASSEAVSVVAYEQYF.

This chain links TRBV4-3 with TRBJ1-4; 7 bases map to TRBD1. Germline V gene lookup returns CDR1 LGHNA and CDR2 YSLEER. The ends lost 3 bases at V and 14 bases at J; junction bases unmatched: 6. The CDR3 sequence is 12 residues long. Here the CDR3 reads CASSQNTGVLFF. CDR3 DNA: TGCGCCAGCAGCCAGAACACAGGGGTCCTGTTTTTT.

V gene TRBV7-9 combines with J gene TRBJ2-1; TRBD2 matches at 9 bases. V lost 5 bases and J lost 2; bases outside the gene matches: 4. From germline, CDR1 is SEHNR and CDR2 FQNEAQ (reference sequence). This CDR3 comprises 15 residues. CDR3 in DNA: TGTGCCAGCAGCACCCCTAGCGGGGCCTACAATGAGCAGTTCTTC. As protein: CASSTPSGAYNEQFF.

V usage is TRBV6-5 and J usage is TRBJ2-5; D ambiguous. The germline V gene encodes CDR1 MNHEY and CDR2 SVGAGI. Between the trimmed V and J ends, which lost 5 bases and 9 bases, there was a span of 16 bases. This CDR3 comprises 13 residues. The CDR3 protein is CASSRGEVGAQYF. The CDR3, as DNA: TGTGCCAGCAGTCGTGGCGAGGTTGGAGCCCAGTACTTC.

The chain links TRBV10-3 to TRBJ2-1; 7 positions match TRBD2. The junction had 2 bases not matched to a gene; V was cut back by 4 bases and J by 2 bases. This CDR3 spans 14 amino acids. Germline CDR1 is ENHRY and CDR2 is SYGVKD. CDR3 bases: TGTGCCATCAGTGGAGCGGGAACCTACAATGAGCAGTTCTTC. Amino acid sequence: CAISGAGTYNEQFF.

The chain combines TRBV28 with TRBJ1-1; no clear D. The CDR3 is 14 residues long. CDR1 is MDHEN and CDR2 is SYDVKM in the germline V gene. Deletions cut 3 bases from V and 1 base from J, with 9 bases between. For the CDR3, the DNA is TGTGCCAGCAGTTTGGTTAGCAGGAACACTGAAGCTTTCTTT. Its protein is CASSLVSRNTEAFF. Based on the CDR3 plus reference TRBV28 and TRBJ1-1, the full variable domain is DVKVTQSSRYLVKRTGEKVFLECVQDMDHENMFWYRQDPGLGLRLIYFSYDVKMKEKGDIPEGYSVSREKKERFSLILESASTNQTSMYLCASSLVSRNTEAFFGQGTRLTVV.

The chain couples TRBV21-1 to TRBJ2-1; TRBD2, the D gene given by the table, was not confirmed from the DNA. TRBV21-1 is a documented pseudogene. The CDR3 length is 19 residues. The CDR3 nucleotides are TGTGCCAGCAGCCCACACCGCCGCCTAACCGGGACTAGCTCCAATGAGCAGTTCTTC. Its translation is CASSPHRRLTGTSSNEQFF.

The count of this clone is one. The CDR3 nucleotides are TGTGCCAGCAGCCGGGACAGGGAACCGTTGCATGGCTACACCTTC. It specifies CASSRDREPLHGYTF. This chain uses TRBV5-4 with TRBJ1-2; 9 bases are a match to TRBD1. The V segment lost 4 bases and the J segment 6 bases; nucleotides outside the gene matches: 10. The CDR3 is 15 amino acids. Per the germline V gene, CDR1 is SGHNT and CDR2 is YYREEE (reference sequence).

The CDR3 region has the DNA TGTGCCAGCATCAGCGGGGGGCTTTACAATGAGCAGTTCTTC. It encodes CASISGGLYNEQFF. The chain has TRBV6-5 and TRBJ2-1; 9 bases are shared with TRBD2. V lost 7 bases, J lost 4 bases, and 5 bases stayed unmatched. CDR1 is MNHEY and CDR2 is SVGAGI in the germline V gene. The CDR3 is made up of 14 amino acids.

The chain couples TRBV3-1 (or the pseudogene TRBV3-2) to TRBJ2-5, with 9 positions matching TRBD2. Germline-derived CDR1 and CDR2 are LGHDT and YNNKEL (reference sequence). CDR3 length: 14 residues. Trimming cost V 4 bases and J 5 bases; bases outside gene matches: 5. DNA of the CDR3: TGTGCCAGCAGCCGACAACTAGCGGGTGAGACCCAGTACTTC. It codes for CASSRQLAGETQYF.

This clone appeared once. The CDR3 region has the DNA TGTGCCAGCAGCCAATCCAGCGCCGGGAGGACTGAAGCTTTCTTT. Protein product: CASSQSSAGRTEAFF. V is TRBV3-1 (or the pseudogene TRBV3-2) and J is TRBJ1-1; D remains ambiguous. CDR3 length: 15 residues. Germline V gene lookup returns CDR1 LGHDT and CDR2 YNNKEL (reference sequence). Deletions cut 2 bases from V and 5 bases from J, with 15 bases between.

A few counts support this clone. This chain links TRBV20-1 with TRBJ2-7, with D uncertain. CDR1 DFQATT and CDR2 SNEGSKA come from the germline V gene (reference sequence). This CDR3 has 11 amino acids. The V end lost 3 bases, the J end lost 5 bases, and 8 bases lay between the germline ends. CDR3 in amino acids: CSASPGHEQYF. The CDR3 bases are TGCAGTGCTAGCCCCGGACACGAGCAGTACTTC.

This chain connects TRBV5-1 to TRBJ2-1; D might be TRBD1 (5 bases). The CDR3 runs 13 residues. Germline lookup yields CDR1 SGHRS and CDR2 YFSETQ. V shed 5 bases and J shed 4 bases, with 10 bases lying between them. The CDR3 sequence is CASRSQGYNEQFF. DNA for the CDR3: TGCGCCAGCAGAAGTCAGGGTTACAATGAGCAGTTCTTC.

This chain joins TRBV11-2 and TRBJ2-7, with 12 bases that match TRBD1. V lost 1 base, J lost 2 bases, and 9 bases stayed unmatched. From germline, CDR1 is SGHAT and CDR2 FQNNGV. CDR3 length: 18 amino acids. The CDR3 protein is CASSLVGDRGRFTYEQYF. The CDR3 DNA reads TGTGCCAGCAGCTTAGTGGGGGACAGGGGGCGATTTACCTACGAGCAGTACTTC. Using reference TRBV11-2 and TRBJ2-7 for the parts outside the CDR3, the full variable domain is EAGVAQSPRYKIIEKRQSVAFWCNPISGHATLYWYQQILGQGPKLLIQFQNNGVVDDSQLPKDRFSAERLKGVDSTLKIQPAKLEDSAVYLCASSLVGDRGRFTYEQYFGPGTRLTVT.